The 10 T cell receptor beta chains below all came from one sample that was sequenced in a study of cytomegalovirus exposure and HLA in healthy donors. Vbeta (60) and Jbeta (13) primers were used in the PCR. Some clones are missing from TCRdb's copy, which holds only in-frame ones; the method was immunoSEQ multiplex PCR. The listing contains roughly 70,000 clones. Sequences were obtained from PBMCs. These receptors were taken from a female donor in good health and CMV-seropositive.

The V gene is TRBV5-1, the J gene TRBJ1-3; D is uncertain. V was cut by 0 bases and J by 0 bases, with 10 bases left in between. The CDR3 totals 16 residues. CDR1 SGHRS and CDR2 YFSETQ come from the germline V gene. The CDR3 here is CASSLEVQASGNTIYF. The CDR3 DNA is TGCGCCAGCAGCTTGGAGGTCCAGGCCTCTGGAAACACCATATATTTT.

The J gene is TRBJ1-1, the V gene TRBV2, with no clear D. CDR3 length: 14 residues. The V gene's germline CDR1 is SNHLY and CDR2 FYNNEI. Between the trimmed V and J ends, which lost 1 base and 8 bases, there was a span of 14 bases. The CDR3 region has the DNA TGTGCCAGCAGTGAAGGTCAGCGATCGTCCGAAGCTTTCTTT. Its translation: CASSEGQRSSEAFF.

The chain combines TRBV6-1 with TRBJ1-5; the match to TRBD1 covers 7 bases. Germline V lookup: CDR1 MNHNS, CDR2 SASEGT. After removal of 7 bases from V and 10 bases from J, the junction contained 13 bases not matched to a gene. The CDR3 covers 14 residues. The CDR3 DNA sequence: TGTGCCAGCACCGAACGACAGGGACGGGAACCCCAGCATTTT. This sequence encodes CASTERQGREPQHF.

V is TRBV19 and J is TRBJ1-4; no definite D call. V was pared by 4 bases and J by 0 bases, with 12 bases between. The germline CDR1 and CDR2 sequences are LNHDA and SQIVND (reference sequence). The CDR3 runs 16 residues. The CDR3 sequence is CASSTSGRATNEKLFF. As DNA, the CDR3 is TGTGCCAGTAGTACCTCGGGGAGGGCAACTAATGAAAAACTGTTTTTT.

This chain uses TRBV28 with TRBJ1-5; 7 positions agree with TRBD1. The CDR3 runs to 17 residues. V shed 6 bases, J shed 0 bases, and the junction held 11 bases outside the gene matches. Germline CDR1 reads MDHEN; CDR2 reads SYDVKM. DNA for the CDR3: TGTGCCAGCAGCCAACAAACAGGGGCTCTTAGCAATCAGCCCCAGCATTTT. It yields the protein CASSQQTGALSNQPQHF.

The chain links TRBV6-1 to TRBJ1-4, with a possible D match to TRBD1 (5 bases). Germline values: CDR1 MNHNS, CDR2 SASEGT. The ends were cut back, 7 bases at V and 8 bases at J, with 17 bases in the middle. This CDR3 is built from 14 residues. This CDR3 is CASNTGSRAEKLFF. CDR3 in DNA: TGTGCCAGCAATACAGGCTCCCGGGCCGAAAAACTGTTTTTT.

CDR3 DNA sequence: TGCGCCAGCAGCCACACAGTGAACACTGAAGCTTTCTTT. Protein sequence: CASSHTVNTEAFF. The chain is built from TRBV5-1 and TRBJ1-1, with unresolved D. V was shortened by 4 bases and J by 0 bases, with 7 bases between the two germline ends. This CDR3 region has 13 residues. The germline V gene has CDR1 SGHRS and CDR2 YFSETQ.

The V and J genes are TRBV28 and TRBJ1-5; 10 bases fit TRBD1. The CDR3 has 14 amino acids. Germline V lookup: CDR1 MDHEN, CDR2 SYDVKM. V lost 8 bases to trimming and J lost 7 bases; unmatched junction nucleotides: 8. CDR3 amino acids: CASSRQGAGQPQHF. For the CDR3, the DNA is TGTGCCAGCTCGCGACAGGGGGCAGGACAGCCCCAGCATTTT.

The rearrangement uses TRBV11-2 and TRBJ2-5; D might be TRBD1 (5 bases). The CDR3 covers 14 residues. Trimming pared 3 bases from V and 4 bases from J, leaving 12 bases between. Germline V lookup: CDR1 SGHAT, CDR2 FQNNGV. The CDR3 reads CASSFLTGLETQYF. The CDR3, as DNA: TGTGCCAGCAGCTTTCTTACAGGATTAGAGACCCAGTACTTC. The whole variable domain, filled in from reference TRBV11-2 and TRBJ2-5, reads EAGVAQSPRYKIIEKRQSVAFWCNPISGHATLYWYQQILGQGPKLLIQFQNNGVVDDSQLPKDRFSAERLKGVDSTLKIQPAKLEDSAVYLCASSFLTGLETQYFGPGTRLLVL.

DNA for the CDR3: TGTGCCAGCAGACCGATCAGAGACTCAAACTATGGCTACACCTTC. Its translation is CASRPIRDSNYGYTF. The chain recombines TRBV11-2 with TRBJ1-2; D is ambiguous. Germline assignment: CDR1 SGHAT and CDR2 FQNNGV. The CDR3 extends over 15 amino acids. Trimming removed 6 bases from V and 2 bases from J, with 16 bases in between. Full variable domain (rest looked up from reference TRBV11-2 and TRBJ1-2): EAGVAQSPRYKIIEKRQSVAFWCNPISGHATLYWYQQILGQGPKLLIQFQNNGVVDDSQLPKDRFSAERLKGVDSTLKIQPAKLEDSAVYLCASRPIRDSNYGYTFGSGTRLTVV.